The rows below give T cell receptor beta chains drawn from one sample of a study of shared clonotypes between healthy human individuals. TCRdb keeps only in-frame clones here, not all; method: immunoSEQ multiplex PCR. This table has fewer than 850,000 clones, approximately 79% appearing once. Sequenced sample: memory CD4+ T cells sorted from blood. Receptors were obtained from a woman in her thirties in good health. CDR3s include the opening cysteine and the closing phenylalanine or tryptophan. Each record gives: CDR3 length, J gene, D gene, clone size, V gene, CDR3 protein, CDR3 DNA. The D gene is left open where the match is weak. Rows give clone size only sometimes, using once, few, many, or a class for an expanded clone.

len: 13; j_gene: TRBJ1-2; d_gene: .; abundance: .; v_gene: TRBV18; CDR3aa: CASSWSQGDGYTF; CDR3nt: TGTGCCAGCTCATGGTCGCAGGGTGATGGCTACACCTTC
len: 12; j_gene: TRBJ1-1; d_gene: .; abundance: .; v_gene: TRBV30; CDR3aa: CAWTGVDTEAFF; CDR3nt: TGTGCCTGGACGGGGGTGGACACTGAAGCTTTCTTT
len: 16; j_gene: TRBJ2-7; d_gene: .; abundance: .; v_gene: TRBV7-3; CDR3aa: CASSLRREGTSYEQYF; CDR3nt: TGTGCCAGCAGCTTGCGGCGGGAAGGGACCTCCTACGAGCAGTACTTC
len: 14; j_gene: TRBJ2-3; d_gene: .; abundance: .; v_gene: TRBV5-1; CDR3aa: CASRLSGMVDTQYF; CDR3nt: TGCGCCAGCCGTCTAAGTGGGATGGTAGATACGCAGTATTTT
len: 14; j_gene: TRBJ1-2; d_gene: .; abundance: .; v_gene: TRBV27; CDR3aa: CASSPSWDSPGYTF; CDR3nt: TGTGCCAGCAGTCCTTCGTGGGACTCCCCGGGCTACACCTTC
len: 14; j_gene: TRBJ2-3; d_gene: .; abundance: few; v_gene: TRBV7-4; CDR3aa: CASSPRIWADTQYF; CDR3nt: TGTGCCAGCAGCCCCAGGATTTGGGCAGATACGCAGTATTTT
len: 15; j_gene: TRBJ2-1; d_gene: TRBD2; abundance: .; v_gene: TRBV5-4; CDR3aa: CASSLAGGGYNEQFF; CDR3nt: TGTGCCAGCAGCCTAGCGGGAGGGGGGTACAATGAGCAGTTCTTC
len: 14; j_gene: TRBJ1-1; d_gene: TRBD1; abundance: .; v_gene: TRBV5-1; CDR3aa: CASSPRTGETEAFF; CDR3nt: TGCGCCAGCAGCCCCCGCACAGGGGAAACTGAAGCTTTCTTT
len: 14; j_gene: TRBJ1-1; d_gene: .; abundance: .; v_gene: TRBV28; CDR3aa: CASSLRNRNTEAFF; CDR3nt: TGTGCCAGCAGTTTACGTAACCGGAACACTGAAGCTTTCTTT
len: 14; j_gene: TRBJ2-7; d_gene: .; abundance: .; v_gene: TRBV5-8; CDR3aa: CASSLTGTSYEQYF; CDR3nt: TGTGCCAGCAGCTTGACCGGGACTTCCTACGAGCAGTACTTC
len: 12; j_gene: TRBJ1-1; d_gene: .; abundance: .; v_gene: TRBV5-4; CDR3aa: CASSLVNTEAFF; CDR3nt: TGTGCCAGCAGCTTGGTTAACACTGAAGCTTTCTTT
len: 10; j_gene: TRBJ2-1; d_gene: .; abundance: many; v_gene: TRBV5-1; CDR3aa: CASSGIQQFF; CDR3nt: TGCGCCAGCAGCGGAATTCAGCAGTTCTTC
len: 14; j_gene: TRBJ2-3; d_gene: .; abundance: .; v_gene: TRBV5-1; CDR3aa: CASALQKSSDTQYF; CDR3nt: TGCGCCAGCGCCCTCCAGAAAAGTTCAGATACGCAGTATTTT
len: 17; j_gene: TRBJ2-5; d_gene: .; abundance: .; v_gene: TRBV10-3; CDR3aa: CAISESRLGENSETQYF; CDR3nt: TGTGCCATCAGTGAGTCTAGATTAGGGGAAAATTCGGAGACCCAGTACTTC
len: 13; j_gene: TRBJ1-1; d_gene: TRBD1; abundance: .; v_gene: TRBV28; CDR3aa: CASRGTGRYEAFF; CDR3nt: TGTGCCAGCAGGGGGACAGGGAGATATGAGGCTTTCTTT
len: 15; j_gene: TRBJ2-4; d_gene: TRBD1; abundance: .; v_gene: TRBV15; CDR3aa: CATVDRGIAKNIQYF; CDR3nt: TGTGCCACCGTCGACAGGGGAATAGCCAAAAACATTCAGTACTTC
len: 13; j_gene: TRBJ2-1; d_gene: .; abundance: .; v_gene: TRBV30; CDR3aa: CAWSTPGPRDLFF; CDR3nt: TGTGCCTGGAGTACTCCCGGGCCTAGAGACCTGTTCTTC
len: 14; j_gene: TRBJ2-7; d_gene: TRBD2; abundance: .; v_gene: TRBV27; CDR3aa: CASSPNSGTGEQYF; CDR3nt: TGTGCCAGCAGCCCTAATAGCGGGACTGGCGAGCAGTACTTC
len: 13; j_gene: TRBJ2-5; d_gene: TRBD2; abundance: .; v_gene: TRBV28; CDR3aa: CASSPGTSGLWYF; CDR3nt: TGTGCCAGCAGTCCCGGGACTAGTGGTCTTTGGTACTTC
len: 15; j_gene: TRBJ2-3; d_gene: .; abundance: .; v_gene: TRBV5-1; CDR3aa: CASSLPAVSTDTQYF; CDR3nt: TGCGCCAGCAGCTTGCCAGCGGTTAGCACAGATACGCAGTATTTT
len: 12; j_gene: TRBJ1-1; d_gene: .; abundance: .; v_gene: TRBV18; CDR3aa: CASSPYQGNAFF; CDR3nt: TGTGCCAGCTCACCATATCAGGGGAATGCTTTCTTT
len: 15; j_gene: TRBJ2-7; d_gene: .; abundance: .; v_gene: TRBV6-1; CDR3aa: CASRIRDFNPYEQYF; CDR3nt: TGTGCCAGCAGGATCCGGGACTTTAACCCCTACGAGCAGTACTTC
len: 16; j_gene: TRBJ2-1; d_gene: .; abundance: once; v_gene: TRBV5-1; CDR3aa: CASSPQSNSGQGEQFF; CDR3nt: TGCGCCAGCAGCCCACAATCCAACTCTGGGCAAGGTGAGCAGTTCTTC
len: 17; j_gene: TRBJ2-1; d_gene: .; abundance: .; v_gene: TRBV30; CDR3aa: CAWSGGAAGQSYNEQFF; CDR3nt: TGTGCCTGGAGTGGGGGGGCGGCGGGACAGTCCTACAATGAGCAGTTCTTC
len: 14; j_gene: TRBJ2-1; d_gene: TRBD2; abundance: few; v_gene: TRBV29-1; CDR3aa: CSVDSGRPYNEQFF; CDR3nt: TGCAGCGTTGATAGCGGGAGACCCTACAATGAGCAGTTCTTC
len: 15; j_gene: TRBJ2-7; d_gene: TRBD1; abundance: .; v_gene: TRBV7-2; CDR3aa: CASSSLALTGDEQYF; CDR3nt: TGTGCCAGCAGCTCCCTAGCCCTCACAGGGGACGAGCAGTACTTC
len: 14; j_gene: TRBJ2-1; d_gene: .; abundance: .; v_gene: TRBV27; CDR3aa: CASSSIGGGYEQFF; CDR3nt: TGTGCCAGCAGTTCGATAGGGGGAGGGTATGAGCAGTTCTTC
len: 18; j_gene: TRBJ2-1; d_gene: TRBD2; abundance: .; v_gene: TRBV5-4; CDR3aa: CASSLVGLAGGSYNEQFF; CDR3nt: TGTGCCAGCAGCTTGGTGGGACTAGCGGGGGGCTCCTACAATGAGCAGTTCTTC
len: 14; j_gene: TRBJ1-2; d_gene: .; abundance: once; v_gene: TRBV7-9; CDR3aa: CASSLGGADYGYTF; CDR3nt: TGTGCCAGCAGCTTAGGGGGGGCTGACTATGGCTACACCTTC
len: 17; j_gene: TRBJ2-2; d_gene: .; abundance: .; v_gene: TRBV5-4; CDR3aa: CASSLGGPITNTGELFF; CDR3nt: TGTGCCAGCAGCTTGGGGGGACCGATAACGAACACCGGGGAGCTGTTTTTT
len: 13; j_gene: TRBJ2-7; d_gene: TRBD1; abundance: .; v_gene: TRBV28; CDR3aa: CATHRQGTYEQYF; CDR3nt: TGTGCCACCCACCGACAGGGAACCTACGAGCAGTACTTC
len: 11; j_gene: TRBJ2-7; d_gene: .; abundance: .; v_gene: TRBV28; CDR3aa: CASSPYKVKYF; CDR3nt: TGTGCCAGCAGTCCATATAAGGTTAAGTACTTC
len: 13; j_gene: TRBJ2-7; d_gene: TRBD1; abundance: few; v_gene: TRBV2; CDR3aa: CASKDRRIREQYF; CDR3nt: TGTGCCAGCAAGGACAGGAGGATAAGGGAGCAGTACTTC
len: 14; j_gene: TRBJ2-1; d_gene: .; abundance: .; v_gene: TRBV6-4; CDR3aa: CASSDRVSGNEQFF; CDR3nt: TGTGCCAGCAGTGACAGGGTTTCCGGCAATGAGCAGTTCTTC
len: 19; j_gene: TRBJ2-6; d_gene: TRBD1; abundance: .; v_gene: TRBV9; CDR3aa: CASSVVGDRGVSGANVLTF; CDR3nt: TGTGCCAGCAGCGTAGTCGGGGACAGGGGCGTCTCTGGGGCCAACGTCCTGACTTTC
len: 13; j_gene: TRBJ2-5; d_gene: .; abundance: .; v_gene: TRBV27; CDR3aa: CASSYRNQETQYF; CDR3nt: TGTGCCAGCAGTTATAGAAACCAAGAGACCCAGTACTTC
len: 19; j_gene: TRBJ1-2; d_gene: .; abundance: .; v_gene: TRBV19; CDR3aa: CASSSGRGWAGKGPGGYTF; CDR3nt: TGTGCCAGTAGTTCCGGGCGGGGTTGGGCAGGAAAGGGTCCTGGCGGCTACACCTTC
len: 16; j_gene: TRBJ2-1; d_gene: .; abundance: .; v_gene: TRBV28; CDR3aa: CASSILTARGDSLQFF; CDR3nt: TGTGCCAGTTCGATTCTGACGGCCAGGGGCGACTCCCTCCAGTTCTTC
len: 14; j_gene: TRBJ1-5; d_gene: .; abundance: .; v_gene: TRBV6-1; CDR3aa: CASRRGDGNQPQHF; CDR3nt: TGTGCCAGCCGGCGGGGGGATGGCAATCAGCCCCAGCATTTT
len: 17; j_gene: TRBJ2-7; d_gene: TRBD1; abundance: few; v_gene: TRBV5-1; CDR3aa: CASSRKAGDRGLWEQYF; CDR3nt: TGCGCCAGCAGCCGAAAAGCCGGAGACAGGGGATTATGGGAGCAGTACTTC
len: 15; j_gene: TRBJ1-2; d_gene: TRBD1; abundance: .; v_gene: TRBV28; CDR3aa: CASRGDGTGLWGYTF; CDR3nt: TGTGCCAGCCGGGGGGATGGGACAGGGCTTTGGGGCTACACCTTC
len: 14; j_gene: TRBJ2-3; d_gene: TRBD1; abundance: .; v_gene: TRBV2; CDR3aa: CASSRQGSTDTQYF; CDR3nt: TGTGCCAGCAGTAGACAGGGAAGCACAGATACGCAGTATTTT
len: 14; j_gene: TRBJ1-2; d_gene: TRBD1; abundance: .; v_gene: TRBV5-1; CDR3aa: CASSLGWDSYGYTF; CDR3nt: TGCGCCAGCAGCTTGGGTTGGGACAGCTATGGCTACACCTTC
len: 16; j_gene: TRBJ2-7; d_gene: TRBD2; abundance: .; v_gene: TRBV28; CDR3aa: CASSSSGTSGSYEQYF; CDR3nt: TGTGCCAGCAGTAGTAGCGGGACTAGCGGGAGCTACGAGCAGTACTTC
len: 13; j_gene: TRBJ2-1; d_gene: .; abundance: .; v_gene: TRBV29-1; CDR3aa: CSGAENTYNEQFF; CDR3nt: TGCAGCGGAGCGGAAAATACCTACAATGAGCAGTTCTTC
len: 16; j_gene: TRBJ1-5; d_gene: .; abundance: .; v_gene: TRBV5-6; CDR3aa: CASSRYGTPQSQPQHF; CDR3nt: TGTGCCAGCTCGCGTTATGGGACCCCTCAGAGTCAGCCCCAGCATTTT
len: 17; j_gene: TRBJ2-3; d_gene: .; abundance: .; v_gene: TRBV7-6; CDR3aa: CASSLGGSSLHTDTQYF; CDR3nt: TGTGCCAGCAGCTTAGGCGGCTCTAGCCTTCACACAGATACGCAGTATTTT
len: 14; j_gene: TRBJ2-7; d_gene: .; abundance: many; v_gene: TRBV27; CDR3aa: CASSPDGWNYEQYF; CDR3nt: TGTGCCAGCAGTCCAGACGGATGGAACTACGAGCAGTACTTC
len: 13; j_gene: TRBJ2-2; d_gene: .; abundance: .; v_gene: TRBV7-3; CDR3aa: CASSFQLSGELFF; CDR3nt: TGTGCCAGCAGCTTTCAGCTTTCCGGGGAGCTGTTTTTT
len: 14; j_gene: TRBJ2-7; d_gene: .; abundance: .; v_gene: TRBV5-6; CDR3aa: CASSLSGIRYEQYF; CDR3nt: TGTGCCAGCAGCTTGTCGGGAATTCGGTACGAGCAGTACTTC
len: 15; j_gene: TRBJ2-1; d_gene: TRBD2; abundance: .; v_gene: TRBV28; CDR3aa: CASSASGRAWNEQFF; CDR3nt: TGTGCCAGCAGCGCGAGCGGGAGGGCCTGGAATGAGCAGTTCTTC
len: 16; j_gene: TRBJ1-2; d_gene: TRBD1; abundance: .; v_gene: TRBV27; CDR3aa: CASRDRGRASTYGYTF; CDR3nt: TGTGCCAGCAGAGACAGGGGACGAGCTTCTACCTATGGCTACACCTTC
len: 16; j_gene: TRBJ2-7; d_gene: TRBD2; abundance: .; v_gene: TRBV11-2; CDR3aa: CASSPKTSGYSYEQYF; CDR3nt: TGTGCCAGCAGCCCGAAGACTAGCGGATACTCCTACGAGCAGTACTTC
len: 13; j_gene: TRBJ2-3; d_gene: .; abundance: many; v_gene: TRBV23-1; CDR3aa: CASTPGPTDTQYF; CDR3nt: TGCGCCAGCACGCCGGGACCCACAGATACGCAGTATTTT
len: 14; j_gene: TRBJ2-7; d_gene: .; abundance: .; v_gene: TRBV6-1; CDR3aa: CASSEWHRAYEQYF; CDR3nt: TGTGCCAGCAGTGAATGGCACAGGGCCTACGAGCAGTACTTC
len: 15; j_gene: TRBJ1-2; d_gene: TRBD1; abundance: .; v_gene: TRBV19; CDR3aa: CASSIPDRVGYGYTF; CDR3nt: TGTGCCAGTAGTATCCCAGACAGGGTTGGATATGGCTACACCTTC
len: 16; j_gene: TRBJ2-1; d_gene: .; abundance: once; v_gene: TRBV29-1; CDR3aa: CSVDTNWGDRGAVQFF; CDR3nt: TGCAGCGTTGATACTAATTGGGGTGATCGGGGGGCTGTGCAGTTCTTC
len: 15; j_gene: TRBJ1-5; d_gene: TRBD1; abundance: .; v_gene: TRBV18; CDR3aa: CASSIDRAQHQPQHF; CDR3nt: TGTGCCAGCTCAATCGACAGGGCCCAGCATCAGCCCCAGCATTTT
len: 17; j_gene: TRBJ2-5; d_gene: TRBD2; abundance: .; v_gene: TRBV15; CDR3aa: CATSAPGLAGDLETQYF; CDR3nt: TGTGCCACCAGCGCCCCCGGACTAGCGGGAGATCTAGAGACCCAGTACTTC
len: 15; j_gene: TRBJ1-4; d_gene: .; abundance: .; v_gene: TRBV7-9; CDR3aa: CASSSPPGVDEKLFF; CDR3nt: TGTGCCAGCAGCTCCCCACCGGGGGTGGATGAAAAACTGTTTTTT